This is a list of T cell receptor beta chains from one sample in a study of T cells after yellow fever vaccination. TCRdb reprocessed the 5' RACE reads with MiXCR, giving one entry per CDR3 protein. Counted here are approximately 150,000 distinct CDR3 sequences, about 8% occurring once; the ten biggest clones make up approximately 0.78%. This sample comprised CD4+ T cells sorted from PBMCs, obtained 5 days after the yellow fever booster vaccination. The receptors come from a man between 25 and 39 years old who received the YFV17D yellow fever vaccine. CDR3s include the opening cysteine and the closing phenylalanine or tryptophan. The D gene is left open where the match is weak. Size values are once, few and many counts, or a class for expanded clones, and some rows have none.

TRBJ2-7	14	NA	TRBV6-5	many	CASRRGRHSYEQYF
TRBJ2-7	12	NA	TRBV11-3	many	CASSLDGYEQYF
TRBJ2-5	13	NA	TRBV7-7	many	CASSRKPGETQYF
TRBJ2-5	13	NA	TRBV5-1	many	CASSLAGDETQYF
TRBJ2-1	15	NA	TRBV5-1	many	CASSLVVSHYNEQFF
TRBJ2-1	16	TRBD2	TRBV27	many	CASSLFLAGGHNEQFF
TRBJ2-1	15	TRBD1	TRBV7-3	many	CASSPGTVNYNEQFF
TRBJ2-1	17	TRBD2	TRBV20-1	NA	CCARDARTSGRRDEQFF
TRBJ1-1	13	TRBD1	TRBV20-1	many	CSARDRLNTEAFF
TRBJ1-1	13	NA	TRBV7-9	many	CASSLPTEFEAFF
TRBJ2-5	14	NA	TRBV9	many	CASSVSGVMETQYF
TRBJ2-4	14	TRBD2	TRBV7-2	many	CASSWGSSGTMGYF
TRBJ2-1	15	TRBD2	TRBV28	many	CASTLATSRYNEQFF
TRBJ2-1	13	TRBD2	TRBV5-5	NA	CASSRLLASDEQF
TRBJ2-5	11	NA	TRBV20-1	many	CSPLILETQYF
TRBJ1-2	13	NA	TRBV7-2	many	CASSLAAGNGYTF
TRBJ1-1	13	NA	TRBV29-1	many	CSVAQGRNTEAFF
TRBJ2-7	13	NA	TRBV2	many	CASRGLISYEQYF
TRBJ2-5	14	TRBD2	TRBV9	many	CASSTTSGKETQYF
TRBJ1-2	12	NA	TRBV29-1	many	CSVVSGQLGYTF
TRBJ1-6	14	NA	TRBV12-3/TRBV12-4	many	CASTGMGYNSPLHF
TRBJ2-7	14	TRBD1	TRBV5-1	many	CASSARDSTYEQYF
TRBJ2-2	15	NA	TRBV27	few	CASRQTLVGSRELFF
TRBJ2-5	12	NA	TRBV12-3/TRBV12-4	many	CASSLAVETQYF
TRBJ2-1	17	NA	TRBV5-1	medium-sized	CASTTGAWTGSYNEQFF
TRBJ2-1	15	NA	TRBV11-2	many	CASTLKQVPYNEQFF
TRBJ2-3	12	TRBD2	TRBV5-1	many	CASSPGGDTQYF
TRBJ2-3	15	NA	TRBV29-1	many	CSGQGGYPSTDTQYF
TRBJ2-1	16	NA	TRBV9	many	CASSTYYLSSYNEQFF
TRBJ2-2	17	NA	TRBV7-9	NA	CASSFIPLSESTGELFF
TRBJ2-7	17	NA	TRBV7-9	many	CASSSRLLGSRAYEQYF
TRBJ2-1	15	TRBD2	TRBV20-1	many	CSARGSGRYMNEQFF
TRBJ2-3	15	NA	TRBV11-2	many	CASSPGTLHTDTQYF
TRBJ2-1	16	TRBD2	TRBV4-3	many	CASSQWLAGNYNEQFF
TRBJ2-3	14	NA	TRBV7-3	many	CASSLRGVGDTQYF
TRBJ1-5	15	NA	TRBV12-3/TRBV12-4	many	CASRPGGLGNQPQHF
TRBJ2-5	14	NA	TRBV20-1	many	CSSQETRGLETQYF
TRBJ1-1	13	NA	TRBV7-3	many	CASSPFPNTEAFF
TRBJ2-5	17	TRBD1	TRBV5-1	many	CASSFLYQGAVEETQYF
TRBJ2-7	16	TRBD2	TRBV20-1	NA	CSARSSTSGGSYEQYF